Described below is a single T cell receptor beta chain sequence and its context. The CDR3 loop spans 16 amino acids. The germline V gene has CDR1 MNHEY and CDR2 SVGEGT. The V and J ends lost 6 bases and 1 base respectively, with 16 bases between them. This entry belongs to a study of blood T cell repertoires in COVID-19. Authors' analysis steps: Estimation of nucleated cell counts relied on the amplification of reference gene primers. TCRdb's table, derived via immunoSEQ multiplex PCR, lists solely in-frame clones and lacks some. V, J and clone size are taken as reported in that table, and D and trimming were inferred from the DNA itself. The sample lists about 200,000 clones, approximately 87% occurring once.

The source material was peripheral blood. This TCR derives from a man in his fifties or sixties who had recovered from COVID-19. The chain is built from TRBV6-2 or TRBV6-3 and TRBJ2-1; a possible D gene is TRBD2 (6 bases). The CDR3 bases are TGTGCCAGCAGCAACCCTCGCGGGGAATCCTACAATGAGCAGTTCTTC. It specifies CASSNPRGESYNEQFF.